These 31 T cell receptor beta chains originate from one sample sequenced in a study of shared clonotypes between healthy human individuals. The protocol was immunoSEQ multiplex PCR, while the TCRdb copy is restricted to in-frame clones and leaves out a portion. Of about 1.4 million clones in the sample, about 96% are singletons; the top ten hold more than 0.9%. The sequenced material came from naive CD4+ T cells sorted from blood. Subset of the sample: CD45RA+ positively selected. These receptors came from a man younger than 40 in good health.

The J gene is TRBJ1-1, the V gene TRBV7-9, with TRBD1 matching 8 bases. Germline V CDR1 and CDR2: SEHNR, FQNEAQ (reference sequence). The CDR3 consists of 11 residues. The junction had 6 bases not matched to a gene; V was cut back by 5 bases and J by 13 bases. The CDR3 sequence is CASSAGTGNFF. CDR3 nucleotides: TGTGCCAGCAGCGCCGGGACAGGCAATTTCTTT.

CDR3 nucleotide sequence: TGTGCCAGCAGTGGGACGGGAGAGGTCGGCGAGCAGTACTTC. Encoded protein: CASSGTGEVGEQYF. The chain recombines TRBV9 with TRBJ2-7; possibly TRBD2 for D (6 bases). V was shortened by 5 bases and J by 6 bases, with 18 bases between the two germline ends. The germline gives CDR1 SGDLS, CDR2 YYNGEE. CDR3 length: 14 residues.

This clone was seen only once. This chain connects TRBV2 to TRBJ2-3; D remains unclear. The CDR3 loop spans 15 amino acids. V was clipped by 4 bases and J by 0 bases, with 11 bases between them. Germline V gene lookup returns CDR1 SNHLY and CDR2 FYNNEI. The CDR3 region has the DNA TGTGCCAGCAGTGCGGAGCAGAGTAGCACAGATACGCAGTATTTT. Translation gives CASSAEQSSTDTQYF.

The chain joins TRBV6-5 to TRBJ2-5; 11 bases are a match to TRBD1. The CDR3 runs 14 residues. Germline V gene sequence: CDR1 MNHEY, CDR2 SVGAGI. With V trimmed by 2 bases and J by 4 bases, 0 bases remained unmatched. As DNA, the CDR3 is TGTGCCAGCAGTTACGGGACAGGGGGAGAGACCCAGTACTTC. Encoded protein: CASSYGTGGETQYF.

The chain is built from TRBV2 and TRBJ2-1; a weak D match, TRBD1 (6 bases). CDR1 is SNHLY and CDR2 is FYNNEI in the germline V gene. Trimming removed 6 bases from V and 1 base from J, with 13 bases in between. The CDR3 loop spans 15 amino acids. The CDR3 region is CASSGYRESYNEQFF. CDR3 DNA sequence: TGTGCCAGCAGCGGCTACAGGGAGTCCTACAATGAGCAGTTCTTC.

J is TRBJ2-3 and V is TRBV6-1, with 7 nucleotides matching TRBD2. V shed 0 bases and J 6 bases; nucleotides not matched to a gene: 6. This CDR3 comprises 15 residues. Looked up from germline, CDR1 is MNHNS and CDR2 is SASEGT. The CDR3 spells CASSEAPWEGDTQYF. CDR3 nucleotide sequence: TGTGCCAGCAGTGAAGCGCCGTGGGAGGGCGATACGCAGTATTTT.

CDR3 region: CASSLKAAKGTGELFF. As DNA, the CDR3 is TGTGCCAGCAGCTTGAAGGCCGCAAAGGGCACCGGGGAGCTGTTTTTT. The J gene is TRBJ2-2, the V gene TRBV7-6; D not certain. In germline, CDR1 is SGHVS, CDR2 FNYEAQ. This CDR3 has 16 residues. V dropped 3 bases and J dropped 4 bases, with 15 bases sitting between them.

The gene calls are TRBV11-3 and TRBJ2-5; D remains unclear. V lost 5 bases and J 1 base, leaving 11 bases between the germline ends. This CDR3 comprises 14 residues. Per the germline V gene, CDR1 is SGHNT and CDR2 is YENEEA. CDR3 in amino acids: CASSRGVAQETQYF. CDR3 in DNA: TGTGCCAGCAGCCGTGGGGTAGCCCAAGAGACCCAGTACTTC.

The chain combines TRBV30 with TRBJ2-7; D possibly matches TRBD1 or TRBD2 (6 bases each). Germline V gives CDR1 GTSNPN, CDR2 SVGIG (reference sequence). The CDR3 contains 13 residues. V dropped 5 bases and J dropped 4 bases, with 15 bases sitting between them. Here the CDR3 reads CAWAGGQGYEQYF. The CDR3 DNA sequence: TGTGCCTGGGCTGGGGGGCAAGGGTACGAGCAGTACTTC.

The chain joins TRBV28 to TRBJ1-4, with 12 positions matching TRBD1. The CDR3 extends over 15 amino acids. The germline V gene has CDR1 MDHEN and CDR2 SYDVKM. V shed 5 bases, J shed 8 bases, and the junction held 6 bases outside the gene matches. As DNA, the CDR3 is TGTGCCAGCAGTAGTCCCGGGACAGGGGGCGAAAAACTGTTTTTT. This sequence encodes CASSSPGTGGEKLFF.

V gene TRBV19 combines with J gene TRBJ2-2, with 8 bases fitting TRBD1. This CDR3 comprises 16 residues. V shed 4 bases and J 0 bases; nucleotides not matched to a gene: 4. Germline loops: CDR1 LNHDA, CDR2 SQIVND (reference sequence). CDR3 sequence reads: CASSTHRGSNTGELFF. Written as DNA, the CDR3 is TGTGCCAGTAGTACGCACAGGGGGTCGAACACCGGGGAGCTGTTTTTT.

The genes are TRBV5-1 and TRBJ2-3, with 7 bases aligning to TRBD2. CDR1 SGHRS and CDR2 YFSETQ come from the germline V gene. V shed 0 bases and J 1 base; nucleotides not matched to a gene: 8. The CDR3 extends over 17 amino acids. CDR3: CASSLGVSGLRTDTQYF. The CDR3 DNA is TGCGCCAGCAGCTTGGGAGTTAGCGGGTTACGCACAGATACGCAGTATTTT.

The chain joins TRBV6-1 to TRBJ2-1; a weak D match, TRBD1 (6 bases). V was trimmed by 4 bases and J by 0 bases, leaving 10 bases between them. CDR3 length: 15 residues. Germline assignment: CDR1 MNHNS and CDR2 SASEGT. The CDR3 DNA reads TGTGCCAGCAGTGTTAGGGGGTACTCCTACAATGAGCAGTTCTTC. Its translation is CASSVRGYSYNEQFF.

J is TRBJ1-5 and V is TRBV19, with 9 positions matching TRBD1. The V and J ends lost 3 bases and 4 bases, in that order; junction bases with no gene match: 13. The CDR3 runs 18 residues. Germline V gene lookup returns CDR1 LNHDA and CDR2 SQIVND (reference sequence). This CDR3 is CASSMGRTGGGRNQPQHF. CDR3 in DNA: TGTGCCAGTAGTATGGGTAGAACAGGGGGCGGAAGGAATCAGCCCCAGCATTTT. Using reference TRBV19 and TRBJ1-5 for the parts outside the CDR3, the full variable domain is DGGITQSPKYLFRKEGQNVTLSCEQNLNHDAMYWYRQDPGQGLRLIYYSQIVNDFQKGDIAEGYSVSREKKESFPLTVTSAQKNPTAFYLCASSMGRTGGGRNQPQHFGDGTRLSIL.

In DNA, the CDR3 is TGTGCCAGCAGTCAAAGACTCCCCAATGAGCAGTTCTTC. Translating it yields CASSQRLPNEQFF. The chain joins TRBV28 to TRBJ2-1; no reliable D call. CDR1 MDHEN and CDR2 SYDVKM come from the germline V gene. The CDR3 contains 13 residues. Trimming removed 5 bases at V and 6 bases at J, with 11 bases between.

In DNA, the CDR3 is TGTGCCAGCAGTTATATATCGGGTGATTACGAGCAGTACTTC. Its protein is CASSYISGDYEQYF. This chain links TRBV6-5 with TRBJ2-7; D remains unclear. Germline CDR1 and CDR2: MNHEY and SVGAGI. Trimming shortened V by 3 bases and J by 4 bases, and 13 bases separated the two germline ends. The CDR3 extends over 14 amino acids.

The chain is built from TRBV7-6 and TRBJ2-7, with D possibly TRBD1 on 6 matching bases. CDR3 length: 18 amino acids. Looked up from germline, CDR1 is SGHVS and CDR2 is FNYEAQ. With 4 bases removed from V and 2 bases from J, the gap between germline ends came to 24 bases. The CDR3 sequence: CASSSLIPTGLVTYEQYF. The CDR3 DNA reads TGTGCCAGCAGCTCCCTCATTCCCACAGGGTTAGTTACCTACGAGCAGTACTTC.

The V gene is TRBV14, the J gene TRBJ2-7; no reliable D call. This CDR3 is built from 12 residues. Germline V lookup: CDR1 SGHDN, CDR2 FVKESK. With 6 bases removed from V and 1 base from J, the gap between germline ends came to 7 bases. The CDR3 is CASSVSSYEQYF. Here the CDR3 DNA reads TGTGCCAGCAGTGTCAGTTCCTACGAGCAGTACTTC.

This clone came up a few times. The junction shows a germline mismatch at one end, possibly a read error. The chain is built from TRBV7-3 and TRBJ2-7; the match to TRBD1 covers 9 bases. The CDR3 is 11 amino acids. Germline V gene sequence: CDR1 SGHTA, CDR2 FQGTGA. This CDR3 is CASSSGQGLTF. The CDR3, as DNA: TGTGCCAGCAGCTCGGGACAGGGCCTAACATTC.

The V and J genes are TRBV5-1 and TRBJ2-1; D perhaps matches TRBD2 (6 bases). Germline values: CDR1 SGHRS, CDR2 YFSETQ. V lost 4 bases to trimming and J lost 0 bases, with 11 bases between them. The CDR3 runs 15 residues. The CDR3 loop is CASSPGRNSYNEQFF. The CDR3 bases are TGCGCCAGCAGCCCGGGGAGGAACTCCTACAATGAGCAGTTCTTC.

The chain employs TRBV5-5 and TRBJ2-5; TRBD2 matches at 7 bases. The CDR3 has 13 residues. J was trimmed by 5 bases and V by 2 bases; bases with no gene match: 3. Germline V CDR1 and CDR2: SGHKS, YYEKEE (reference sequence). The CDR3, as DNA: TGTGCCAGCAGCTTCAACGGGAGGGAGACCCAGTACTTC. Translated, it gives CASSFNGRETQYF.

The chain uses TRBV28 and TRBJ1-4; 7 bases map to TRBD1. From germline, CDR1 is MDHEN and CDR2 SYDVKM. After removal of 1 base from V and 8 bases from J, the junction contained 4 bases not matched to a gene. The CDR3 sequence is 14 residues long. The CDR3 DNA sequence: TGTGCCAGCAGTTTATTTAGACAGGGCGAAAAACTGTTTTTT. It specifies CASSLFRQGEKLFF.

This chain links TRBV2 with TRBJ1-2; perhaps TRBD1 as D (5 bases). The CDR3 length is 12 residues. Trimming cost V 7 bases and J 4 bases, with 10 bases left between them. Germline-derived CDR1 and CDR2 are SNHLY and FYNNEI. The CDR3 region is CASMKDTYGYTF. The CDR3, as DNA: TGTGCCAGCATGAAGGACACCTATGGCTACACCTTC.

This chain uses TRBV10-3 with TRBJ1-1, with TRBD1 identical over 7 bases. In germline, CDR1 is ENHRY, CDR2 SYGVKD. The ends lost 3 bases at V and 3 bases at J; junction bases unmatched: 10. This CDR3 spans 16 amino acids. The CDR3 DNA is TGTGCCATCAGTGATCCCGCGCGACAGGGACACACTGAAGCTTTCTTT. Translated, it gives CAISDPARQGHTEAFF.

The CDR3 region is CASSLSSRGSRTDTQYF. The DNA for the CDR3 is TGCGCCAGCAGCTTGTCGTCACGTGGGAGTCGGACAGATACGCAGTATTTT. The chain is built from TRBV5-1 and TRBJ2-3, with D possibly TRBD2 on 5 matching bases. Trimming took 1 base from V and 3 from J, leaving 18 bases between them. Per germline, CDR1 SGHRS and CDR2 YFSETQ. The CDR3 is 17 amino acids.

This chain uses TRBV6-1 with TRBJ2-7; tentatively, D is TRBD1 (5 bases). This CDR3 contains 16 residues. Trimming left V 2 bases short and J 3 bases short, with 17 bases between. Per germline, CDR1 MNHNS and CDR2 SASEGT. CDR3: CASSEKRQGLSYEQYF. The CDR3 DNA reads TGTGCCAGCAGTGAAAAGAGGCAGGGTTTGAGCTACGAGCAGTACTTC.

This chain uses TRBV25-1 with TRBJ2-1; possible D gene TRBD1, 6 bases. The CDR3 is made up of 16 amino acids. Germline V gene data show CDR1 as MGHDK and CDR2 as SYGVNS. Deletions cut 7 bases from V and 3 bases from J, with 19 bases between. CDR3 protein: CASTSYLGANYNEQFF. DNA for the CDR3: TGTGCCAGCACCTCCTATTTGGGGGCAAACTACAATGAGCAGTTCTTC.

This chain links TRBV5-1 with TRBJ1-1; no firm D call. The CDR3 runs 14 residues. CDR1 and CDR2 (germline): SGHRS, YFSETQ. V dropped 2 bases and J dropped 4 bases, with 12 bases sitting between them. CDR3 amino acids: CASSFGERATEAFF. The DNA of the CDR3 is TGCGCCAGCAGCTTCGGGGAGAGAGCCACTGAAGCTTTCTTT.

As regards this clone: Other DNA sequences from this sample encode an identical CDR3 as well. The rearrangement uses TRBV5-1 and TRBJ2-3; D ambiguous. This CDR3 is 14 amino acids long. Germline V gene lookup returns CDR1 SGHRS and CDR2 YFSETQ. V dropped 1 base and J dropped 0 bases, with 6 bases sitting between them. CDR3 bases: TGCGCCAGCAGCTTGTCCTCTAGCACAGATACGCAGTATTTT. This encodes CASSLSSSTDTQYF. Combining the CDR3 with reference TRBV5-1 and TRBJ2-3 gives the whole variable domain KAGVTQTPRYLIKTRGQQVTLSCSPISGHRSVSWYQQTPGQGLQFLFEYFSETQRNKGNFPGRFSGRQFSNSRSEMNVSTLELGDSALYLCASSLSSSTDTQYFGPGTRLTVL.

This sequence joins TRBV7-9 and TRBJ2-7, with D tentatively TRBD2 (5 bases). The CDR3 sequence is 14 residues long. Trimming shortened V by 0 bases and J by 9 bases, and 15 bases separated the two germline ends. Germline V lookup: CDR1 SEHNR, CDR2 FQNEAQ (reference sequence). CDR3: CASSLARGTSGQYF. DNA of the CDR3: TGTGCCAGCAGCTTAGCGCGCGGTACTAGTGGGCAGTACTTC.

This clone was observed a few times. The V gene is TRBV2, the J gene TRBJ2-7; 7 positions match TRBD2. In germline, CDR1 is SNHLY, CDR2 FYNNEI. This CDR3 is 12 amino acids long. Trimming took 6 bases from V and 5 from J; bases not matched to a gene: 4. The CDR3 DNA reads TGTGCCAGCAGCGTACTAGCGAACGAGCAGTACTTC. Protein sequence: CASSVLANEQYF. Full variable domain (missing parts from reference TRBV2 and TRBJ2-7): EPEVTQTPSHQVTQMGQEVILRCVPISNHLYFYWYRQILGQKVEFLVSFYNNEISEKSEIFDDQFSVERPDGSNFTLKIRSTKLEDSAMYFCASSVLANEQYFGPGTRLTVT.